A selection of T cell receptor beta chains follows, all from one sample in a study of ipilimumab plus nivolumab after autologous stem cell transplantation. Repertoires were generated with immunoSEQ multiplex PCR, while TCRdb's copy carries only in-frame clones and drops some. The sample comprises over 80,000 clones, nearly 85% of which are singletons, and roughly 2.2% rests with the top ten. Sequenced material: PBMCs, taken in a trial of ipilimumab plus nivolumab as post-transplant consolidation. The receptors stem from a male donor with diffuse large B-cell lymphoma. Each CDR3 is given with its conserved first and last residue. A D gene is named only where the DNA matches it firmly. Rows give clone size only sometimes, using once, few, many, or a class for an expanded clone.

J	D	size	V	DNA	CDR3
TRBJ2-5	.	.	TRBV5-6	TGTGCCAGCAGCAGGCCCTATGGGGTCTATCAAGAGACCCAGTACTTC	CASSRPYGVYQETQYF
TRBJ1-3	.	.	TRBV7-9	TGTGCCAGCAGCTCCACAAAGTCCTCAGACTCTGGAAACACCATATATTTT	CASSSTKSSDSGNTIYF
TRBJ2-2	.	.	TRBV6-1	TGTGCCAGCAGTGAACGGCAGGGTAGCACCGGGGAGCTGTTTTTT	CASSERQGSTGELFF
TRBJ2-7	TRBD1	.	TRBV6-5	TGTGCCAGCAGGGATCGGGACAGAACCTACGAGCAGTACTTC	CASRDRDRTYEQYF
TRBJ1-1	.	.	TRBV9	TGTGCCAGCAGCGTAGCACCACAGGGAACTGAAGCTTTCTTT	CASSVAPQGTEAFF
TRBJ1-2	.	.	TRBV6-5	TGTGCCAGCCGACGGGGTAAAGGTGGCTACACCTTC	CASRRGKGGYTF
TRBJ1-1	TRBD1	.	TRBV5-1	TGCGCCAGCAGCGGGACAGGGGAGGCTTTCTTT	CASSGTGEAFF
TRBJ2-7	TRBD1	.	TRBV5-1	TGCGCCAGCAGCCCCACCGGGACAGCCTACGAGCAGTACTTC	CASSPTGTAYEQYF
TRBJ2-7	TRBD1	.	TRBV27	TGTGCCAGCAGTCTTTACGGGACAGGGGTTGAGCAGTACTTC	CASSLYGTGVEQYF
TRBJ1-2	.	.	TRBV4-1	TGCGCCAGCAGCCCCCGACAGGTTTCCGATTATAACTATGGCTACACCTTC	CASSPRQVSDYNYGYTF
TRBJ2-1	.	.	TRBV6-4	TGTGCCAGCAGTGGGGTGGGCAATGAGCAGTTCTTC	CASSGVGNEQFF
TRBJ1-2	.	.	TRBV18	TGTGCCAGCTCACCAGGTGTTGAGTATGGCTACACCTTC	CASSPGVEYGYTF
TRBJ1-4	.	.	TRBV5-6	TGTGCCAGCAGCTTCAACAGGCCGGATGAAAAACTGTTTTTT	CASSFNRPDEKLFF
TRBJ1-1	.	few	TRBV5-4	TGTGCCAGCAGCTTGGATCCAACAGGGGAAGCTTTCTTT	CASSLDPTGEAFF
TRBJ2-6	TRBD1	.	TRBV5-1	TGCGCCAGCAGCTTGGGACAGGGACCTGGGGCCAACGTCCTGACTTTC	CASSLGQGPGANVLTF
TRBJ2-1	.	.	TRBV6-6	TGTGCCAGCGGGATCGAGGTGGGCTCCTACAATGAGCAGTTCTTC	CASGIEVGSYNEQFF
TRBJ1-1	.	.	TRBV5-4	TGTGCCAGCAGCTTGGCCCACAGGACGACAGGTGAAGCTTTCTTT	CASSLAHRTTGEAFF
TRBJ2-5	TRBD2	.	TRBV19	TGTGCCAGTAAGCGGGGCCACCAAGAGACCCAGTACTTC	CASKRGHQETQYF
TRBJ2-3	TRBD2	.	TRBV4-2	TGTGCCAGCAGCCCATCGACTGTCAGCGGGGGAGTAGATACGCAGTATTTT	CASSPSTVSGGVDTQYF
TRBJ1-1	TRBD1	.	TRBV27	TGTGCCACCCGGGACAGGGAAGTGACTGAAGCTTTCTTT	CATRDREVTEAFF
TRBJ2-7	.	.	TRBV30	TGTGCCTGGAGTCCCGGCGGGGTCTCCTACGAGCAGTACTTC	CAWSPGGVSYEQYF
TRBJ1-1	.	.	TRBV2	TGTGCCAGCAGTGAACGGGGAGACACTGAAGCTTTCTTT	CASSERGDTEAFF
TRBJ1-5	.	.	TRBV15	TGTGCCACCAGCAAGGGCGGCAATCAGCCCCAGCATTTT	CATSKGGNQPQHF